A single sample is the source of the 31 T cell receptor beta chains below, sequenced in a study of T cell responses to AZD1222 COVID-19 vaccine. Here immunoSEQ multiplex PCR was the method, and the copy in TCRdb shows in-frame clones only, minus some. The table includes some 120,000 clones, around 90% detected once. The input for sequencing was peripheral blood, taken on day 0 of AZD1222 vaccination. The receptor source for this set is an adult in good health.

The chain uses TRBV10-2 and TRBJ1-3, with no clear D. This CDR3 is built from 15 residues. V lost 5 bases, J lost 0 bases, and 11 bases lay in between. Germline lookup yields CDR1 WSHSY and CDR2 SAAADI. In DNA, the CDR3 is TGCGCCAGCAGTCCGGACGGCAACTCTGGAAACACCATATATTTT. Protein: CASSPDGNSGNTIYF.

The V call is TRBV27, the J call TRBJ1-1; D is possibly TRBD1 (5 bases). Trimming took off 2 bases at V and 4 bases at J, with 11 bases between the two ends. Germline CDR1 MNHEY, CDR2 SMNVEV (reference sequence). This CDR3 has 14 amino acids. The CDR3 spells CASSLIQGITEAFF. For the CDR3, the DNA is TGTGCCAGCAGTTTAATCCAGGGAATCACTGAAGCTTTCTTT.

The chain has TRBV6-2 or TRBV6-3 and TRBJ1-5; 9 nucleotides line up with TRBD1. CDR3 size: 15 residues. CDR1 and CDR2 from the germline V gene are MNHEY and SVGEGT. V dropped 5 bases and J dropped 3; count of bases not matched to a gene: 5. DNA for the CDR3: TGTGCCAGCAGTCCGCGGGACAGGGTCAATCAGCCCCAGCATTTT. Translated, it gives CASSPRDRVNQPQHF.

V gene TRBV7-9 combines with J gene TRBJ1-3; D is uncertain. The CDR3 runs 14 residues. The germline V gene has CDR1 SEHNR and CDR2 FQNEAQ (reference sequence). The V end lost 5 bases, the J end lost 1 base, and 9 bases lay between the germline ends. In DNA form, the CDR3 reads TGTGCCAGCAGCGCGAGGCAGTCTGGAAACACCATATATTTT. It encodes CASSARQSGNTIYF.

The chain combines TRBV7-2 with TRBJ1-1, with D perhaps TRBD1 (5 bases). The CDR3 has 13 residues. Per germline, CDR1 SGHTA and CDR2 FQGNSA. Trimming pared 3 bases from V and 6 bases from J, leaving 11 bases between. The CDR3 DNA sequence: TGTGCCAGCAGCTTCTCAGGGATTCCTGAAGCTTTCTTT. It specifies CASSFSGIPEAFF.

V is TRBV12-3 or TRBV12-4 and J is TRBJ2-7; D ambiguous. V was shortened by 6 bases and J by 6 bases, with 9 bases between the two germline ends. This CDR3 spans 11 amino acids. Here the CDR3 reads CASREQVEQYF. The CDR3 bases are TGTGCCAGCAGGGAACAAGTCGAGCAGTACTTC.

This clone has just a few counts. The chain carries TRBV6-5 and TRBJ1-2, with D perhaps matching TRBD1 (5 bases). Germline CDR1 is MNHEY and CDR2 is SVGAGI. Trimming stripped 0 bases from V and 8 bases from J, with 16 bases between. The CDR3 is 15 residues long. The CDR3 spells CASSYSIDRTRGYTF. The CDR3 bases are TGTGCCAGCAGTTACTCAATCGACAGAACGCGGGGCTACACCTTC.

The J gene is TRBJ1-1, the V gene TRBV11-2; tentative D call: TRBD1 (5 bases). V was shortened by 4 bases and J by 6 bases, with 18 bases between the two germline ends. The V gene's germline CDR1 is SGHAT and CDR2 FQNNGV. The CDR3 length is 15 residues. CDR3 bases: TGTGCCAGCAGCTCCACCCCTATCCCAGGGCCTGAAGCTTTCTTT. Translated: CASSSTPIPGPEAFF.

The V gene is TRBV6-2 or TRBV6-3, the J gene TRBJ2-5; unclear D gene. The germline CDR1 and CDR2 sequences are MNHEY and SVGEGT. V shed 4 bases and J shed 2 bases, with 8 bases lying between them. The CDR3 is 13 residues long. The CDR3 coding sequence is TGTGCCAGCAGTTGGCAGCCTCAAGAGACCCAGTACTTC. Its protein is CASSWQPQETQYF.

The V and J genes are TRBV12-3 or TRBV12-4 and TRBJ1-5; tentatively, D is TRBD1 (6 bases). With 5 bases removed from V and 6 bases from J, the gap between germline ends came to 8 bases. The CDR3 length is 12 residues. Written as DNA, the CDR3 is TGTGCCAGCAGTCCAGGGGTTCAGCCCCAGCATTTT. Encoded protein: CASSPGVQPQHF.

The chain links TRBV7-2 to TRBJ1-1; 8 nucleotides align to TRBD1. This CDR3 has 15 residues. Germline trimming cut 1 base from V and 2 bases from J; bases unmatched to any gene: 3. CDR1 SGHTA and CDR2 FQGNSA come from the germline V gene. The CDR3 nucleotides read TGTGCCAGCAGCTTAGGGGACAGGCTTAACACTGAAGCTTTCTTT. It specifies CASSLGDRLNTEAFF.

The rearrangement uses TRBV7-9 and TRBJ1-2; TRBD1 is a possible D gene (5 bases). Per germline, CDR1 SEHNR and CDR2 FQNEAQ (reference sequence). V lost 5 bases and J lost 1, with 14 bases in between. The CDR3 is 15 residues long. The CDR3 spells CASSPPTEHNYGYTF. Written as DNA, the CDR3 is TGTGCCAGCAGCCCTCCGACAGAACATAACTATGGCTACACCTTC.

The chain joins TRBV5-1 to TRBJ2-3; 12 nucleotides agree with TRBD1. CDR1 is SGHRS, CDR2 YFSETQ, per germline. Trimming took 4 bases from V and 1 from J; bases not matched to a gene: 7. The CDR3 sequence is 17 residues long. CDR3 sequence (DNA): TGCGCCAGCAGCGTTTACGGGACAGGGGGCGGCACAGATACGCAGTATTTT. Residues: CASSVYGTGGGTDTQYF.

The genes are TRBV5-5 and TRBJ1-5; 9 bases align to TRBD1. Per the germline V gene, CDR1 is SGHKS and CDR2 is YYEKEE (reference sequence). Unmatched junction bases numbered 2, after V lost 4 bases and J lost 0 bases. This CDR3 has 15 amino acids. The CDR3 loop reads CASSRTGDSNQPQHF. In nucleotides, the CDR3 is TGTGCCAGCAGCCGGACAGGGGATAGCAATCAGCCCCAGCATTTT.

The gene calls are TRBV2 and TRBJ2-7, with D perhaps matching TRBD1 (6 bases). Trimming took off 11 bases at V and 2 bases at J, with 22 bases between the two ends. Looked up from germline, CDR1 is SNHLY and CDR2 is FYNNEI. There are 15 residues in the CDR3. This CDR3 reads CAAIPRGKRPYEQYF. The CDR3 DNA reads TGTGCCGCCATACCCAGGGGAAAAAGACCCTACGAGCAGTACTTC.

The genes are TRBV6-5 and TRBJ2-7; TRBD1 matches 10 bases. The germline V gene has CDR1 MNHEY and CDR2 SVGAGI. There are 14 residues in the CDR3. V was clipped by 2 bases and J by 4 bases; unmatched bases: 2. CDR3 in DNA: TGTGCCAGCAGTTACGGGACAGGGGCTTACGAGCAGTACTTC. As protein: CASSYGTGAYEQYF.

The chain joins TRBV7-2 to TRBJ1-6; no clear D gene. This CDR3 has 13 residues. The V gene lost 1 base and the J gene lost 8 bases, with 6 bases spanning the gap. Germline V gives CDR1 SGHTA, CDR2 FQGNSA. Here the CDR3 DNA reads TGTGCCAGCAGCTTAGGTGCTCATTCACCCCTCCACTTT. It translates to CASSLGAHSPLHF.

The chain combines TRBV7-3 with TRBJ2-3, with TRBD2 identical over 11 bases. J gave up 4 bases and V 5 bases, and 8 bases lay outside the gene matches. In germline, CDR1 is SGHTA, CDR2 FQGTGA. This CDR3 is 16 amino acids long. The CDR3 region has the DNA TGTGCCAGCAGCCCGATAGCGGGAGGGCCGGCAGATACGCAGTATTTT. Protein: CASSPIAGGPADTQYF.

V is TRBV20-1 and J is TRBJ1-2; 9 nucleotides align to TRBD1. The junction had 11 bases not matched to a gene; V was cut back by 3 bases and J by 6 bases. The CDR3 covers 15 residues. Germline lookup yields CDR1 DFQATT and CDR2 SNEGSKA (reference sequence). The DNA of the CDR3 is TGCAGTGCTAGTCGAACCGGGACAGGGTTGGATGGCTACACCTTC. This gives the protein CSASRTGTGLDGYTF.

This clone was detected once. V is TRBV10-3 and J is TRBJ1-3; D unresolved. The CDR3 loop spans 16 amino acids. Trimming shortened V by 6 bases and J by 1 base, and 16 bases separated the two germline ends. Looked up from germline, CDR1 is ENHRY and CDR2 is SYGVKD. The CDR3 is CAISGPAVGSGNTIYF. The CDR3 DNA follows: TGTGCCATCAGCGGCCCGGCGGTGGGTTCTGGAAACACCATATATTTT.

The chain couples TRBV7-9 to TRBJ1-5, with D possibly matching TRBD1 (5 bases). The CDR3 is made up of 14 amino acids. Trimming shortened V by 3 bases and J by 3 bases, and 9 bases separated the two germline ends. The V gene's germline CDR1 is SEHNR and CDR2 FQNEAQ (reference sequence). The CDR3 loop reads CASSFDSPNQPQHF. The DNA for the CDR3 is TGTGCCAGCAGCTTCGACAGTCCCAATCAGCCCCAGCATTTT.

The chain is built from TRBV29-1 and TRBJ1-5, with 9 bases lining up with TRBD1. Per germline, CDR1 SQVTM and CDR2 ANQGSEA. The CDR3 extends over 13 amino acids. With V trimmed by 4 bases and J by 5 bases, 3 bases remained unmatched. The chain's CDR3 is CSVGTGAYQPQHF. The DNA for the CDR3 is TGCAGCGTTGGGACAGGGGCCTATCAGCCCCAGCATTTT. The entire variable domain, with the rest obtained from reference TRBV29-1 and TRBJ1-5, is as follows: SAVISQKPSRDICQRGTSLTIQCQVDSQVTMMFWYRQQPGQSLTLIATANQGSEATYESGFVIDKFPISRPNLTFSTLTVSNMSPEDSSIYLCSVGTGAYQPQHFGDGTRLSIL.

The rearrangement links TRBV24-1 to TRBJ2-5; TRBD1 is a possible D gene (7 bases). Germline CDR1 is KGHDR and CDR2 is SFDVKD. The germline V and J ends were trimmed by 3 bases and 5 bases, with 15 bases remaining between them. The CDR3 contains 15 residues. CDR3 nucleotides: TGTGCCACCAGTGATCCGCGGGCAGGGGGGGAGACCCAGTACTTC. This sequence encodes CATSDPRAGGETQYF.

The V gene is TRBV6-5, the J gene TRBJ2-1; D remains unclear. CDR1 is MNHEY, CDR2 SVGAGI, per germline. V was clipped by 6 bases and J by 4 bases, with 16 bases between them. CDR3 length: 15 amino acids. CDR3 in DNA: TGTGCCAGCAGATTAGGGCCTACTGGGTACAATGAGCAGTTCTTC. Amino acids: CASRLGPTGYNEQFF.

This sequence joins TRBV18 and TRBJ1-4; D is perhaps TRBD1 (6 bases). This CDR3 comprises 15 residues. The germline gives CDR1 KGHSH, CDR2 LQKENI. The V end was cut by 2 bases, the J end by 0 bases, with 7 bases between. The CDR3 loop reads CASSPGQTTNEKLFF. In DNA form, the CDR3 reads TGTGCCAGCTCACCAGGACAGACAACTAATGAAAAACTGTTTTTT.

This chain connects TRBV4-2 to TRBJ1-6; 8 nucleotides align to TRBD1. V trimming: 3 bases; J trimming: 7 bases; junction bases outside the gene matches: 5. The germline V gene encodes CDR1 LGHNA and CDR2 YNFKEQ. The CDR3 covers 15 residues. The CDR3 loop reads CASSQGQVGNSPLHF. In nucleotides, the CDR3 is TGTGCCAGCAGCCAGGGACAGGTTGGGAATTCACCCCTCCACTTT.

The chain joins TRBV4-1 to TRBJ2-1, with 9 nucleotides matching TRBD2. The CDR3 has 16 residues. V was pared by 3 bases and J by 4 bases, with 7 bases of the junction left unmatched. CDR1 is MGHRA and CDR2 is YSYEKL in the germline V gene. CDR3 amino acids: CASSHPSGVPYNEQFF. The CDR3 DNA follows: TGCGCCAGCAGCCATCCTAGCGGGGTCCCTTACAATGAGCAGTTCTTC.

The V gene is TRBV29-1, the J gene TRBJ2-5; D call uncertain. Trimming cost V 7 bases and J 2 bases, with 8 bases left between them. Germline values: CDR1 SQVTM, CDR2 ANQGSEA. The CDR3 consists of 11 residues. CDR3 nucleotide sequence: TGCAGCGCCGGACCTCAAGAGACCCAGTACTTC. This translates into CSAGPQETQYF.

V gene TRBV9 combines with J gene TRBJ2-7; 9 bases fit TRBD2. CDR1 is SGDLS and CDR2 is YYNGEE in the germline V gene. The trim removed 2 bases at V and 1 base at J, leaving 4 bases unmatched. CDR3 length: 15 residues. The CDR3 reads CASSVGTSPSYEQYF. As DNA, the CDR3 is TGTGCCAGCAGCGTCGGGACTAGCCCTTCCTACGAGCAGTACTTC.

V is TRBV6-6 and J is TRBJ2-5; D is unclear. CDR3 length equals 12 residues. Germline V CDR1 and CDR2: MNHNY, SVGAGI (reference sequence). V dropped 7 bases and J dropped 2 bases, with 8 bases sitting between them. The CDR3 DNA sequence: TGTGCCAGCACGTGGGCGCAAGAGACCCAGTACTTC. The encoded protein is CASTWAQETQYF.

The V and J genes are TRBV11-2 and TRBJ2-5; 12 nucleotides line up with TRBD1. This CDR3 region has 14 residues. Per germline, CDR1 SGHAT and CDR2 FQNNGV. Trimming at V came to 3 bases and at J to 5 bases, leaving 1 base not matched to a gene. In DNA form, the CDR3 reads TGTGCCAGCAGCTTCGGGACAGGGGGCGAGACCCAGTACTTC. This sequence encodes CASSFGTGGETQYF. Using reference TRBV11-2 and TRBJ2-5 for the parts outside the CDR3, the full variable domain is EAGVAQSPRYKIIEKRQSVAFWCNPISGHATLYWYQQILGQGPKLLIQFQNNGVVDDSQLPKDRFSAERLKGVDSTLKIQPAKLEDSAVYLCASSFGTGGETQYFGPGTRLLVL.